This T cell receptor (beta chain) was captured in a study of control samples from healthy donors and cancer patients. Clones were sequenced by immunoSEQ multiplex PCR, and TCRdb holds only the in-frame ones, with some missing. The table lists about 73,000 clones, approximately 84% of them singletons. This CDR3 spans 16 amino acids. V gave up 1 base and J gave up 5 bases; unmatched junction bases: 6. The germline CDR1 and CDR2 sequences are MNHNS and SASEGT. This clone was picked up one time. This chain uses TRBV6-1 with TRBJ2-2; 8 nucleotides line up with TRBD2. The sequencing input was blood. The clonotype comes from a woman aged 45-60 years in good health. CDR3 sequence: CASSEGGTRVTGELFF. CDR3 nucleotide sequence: TGTGCCAGCAGTGAAGGGGGGACTAGGGTAACCGGGGAGCTGTTTTTT.